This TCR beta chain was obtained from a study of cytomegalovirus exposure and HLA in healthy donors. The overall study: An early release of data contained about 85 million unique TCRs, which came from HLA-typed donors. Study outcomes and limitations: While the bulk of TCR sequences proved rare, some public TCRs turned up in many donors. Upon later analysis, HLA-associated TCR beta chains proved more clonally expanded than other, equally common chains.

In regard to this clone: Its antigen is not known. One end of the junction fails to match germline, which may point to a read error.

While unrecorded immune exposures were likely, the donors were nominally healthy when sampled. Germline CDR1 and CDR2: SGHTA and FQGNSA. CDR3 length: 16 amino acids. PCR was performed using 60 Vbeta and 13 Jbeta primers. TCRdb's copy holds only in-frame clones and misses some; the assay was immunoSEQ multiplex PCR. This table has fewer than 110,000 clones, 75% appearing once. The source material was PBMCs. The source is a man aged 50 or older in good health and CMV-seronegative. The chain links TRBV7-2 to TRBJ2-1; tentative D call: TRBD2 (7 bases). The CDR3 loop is CASGLRYDRGANEQFF. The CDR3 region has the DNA TGTGCCAGCGGCTTGAGATACGATCGGGGGGCGAATGAGCAGTTCTTC. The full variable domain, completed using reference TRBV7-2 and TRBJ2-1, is GAGVSQSPSNKVTEKGKDVELRCDPISGHTALYWYRQSLGQGLEFLIYFQGNSAPDKSGLPSDRFSAERTGGSVSTLTIQRTQQEDSAVYLCASGLRYDRGANEQFFGPGTRLTVL.